A single TCR beta chain is shown here with its context. The antigen is not known. TCRdb keeps only in-frame clones here, not all; method: immunoSEQ multiplex PCR. The table includes about 110,000 clones, 90% detected once. This entry belongs to a study of Tregs in tolerant kidney transplant recipients. General study findings and limits: Findings come from small patient numbers and require larger validation.

This material consisted of CD4+ T cells from blood, taken before the transplant. The receptor's source is a human donor who received a combined kidney and bone marrow transplant.

The CDR3 DNA is TGTGCCAGCAGTGAAAATCCGAACAGGAACACAGATACGCAGTATTTT. Amino acid sequence: CASSENPNRNTDTQYF. This chain links TRBV2 with TRBJ2-3; TRBD1 might be the D (5 bases). This CDR3 comprises 16 residues. V dropped 2 bases and J dropped 2 bases, with 14 bases sitting between them. Germline V gene sequence: CDR1 SNHLY, CDR2 FYNNEI.